This T cell receptor beta chain was retrieved from a study of tumor-infiltrating lymphocytes in oesophageal squamous cell carcinoma. In this sample, this clonotype turned up a few times. The CDR3 runs 15 residues. Trimming removed 1 base from V and 5 bases from J; junction bases left unmatched: 6. Germline V gene sequence: CDR1 SGHVS, CDR2 FQNEAQ. TCRdb reanalysed the PCR reads using MiXCR and keeps one entry per CDR3 protein. The table records fewer than 25,000 distinct CDR3 sequences, roughly 40% of them present only once. This receptor was obtained from a male donor with esophageal squamous cell carcinoma. The chain has TRBV7-8 and TRBJ1-1; 8 nucleotides align to TRBD1. Sequenced material: esophageal tumor tissue. In nucleotides, the CDR3 is TGTGCCAGCAGCTTAGGGCAGGGGGCGAGGACTGAAGCTTTCTTT. It is translated as CASSLGQGARTEAFF.